Shown below are 7 T cell receptor beta chains from a single sample sequenced in a study of T cell repertoires in cytomegalovirus infection. Each CDR3 protein is one row after TCRdb ran MiXCR on the reads. The sample lists about 440,000 distinct CDR3 sequences; roughly 30% were seen once. The specimen sequenced was PBMCs. These receptors were collected from a human donor in good health (CMV status not recorded). Some clones in this sample may be carry-over from other donors' samples.

This clonotype has more than one count but fewer than ten. The chain recombines TRBV29-1 with TRBJ1-2, with TRBD1 as a possible D gene (6 bases). CDR1 is SQVTM and CDR2 is ANQGSEA in the germline V gene. Trimming stripped 6 bases from V and 6 bases from J, with 11 bases between. This CDR3 is 11 amino acids long. The DNA for the CDR3 is TGCAGCGTCTGGGGGCAGGATGGCTACACCTTC. The encoded protein is CSVWGQDGYTF.

The CDR3 sequence: CASSEKTDEAFF. CDR3 bases: TGTGCCAGCAGTGAAAAGACGGATGAAGCTTTCTTT. J is TRBJ1-1 and V is TRBV6-1; D unresolved. Trimming removed 2 bases at V and 7 bases at J, with 8 bases between. Germline V gene lookup returns CDR1 MNHNS and CDR2 SASEGT. The CDR3 is 12 residues long.

The V gene is TRBV12-3 or TRBV12-4, the J gene TRBJ2-2; 7 nucleotides align to TRBD1. The trim removed 5 bases at V and 0 bases at J, leaving 6 bases unmatched. The CDR3 consists of 16 residues. The CDR3 DNA is TGTGCCAGCAGTCCCTTGGGACAGCCGAACACCGGGGAGCTGTTTTTT. Translation gives CASSPLGQPNTGELFF.

The rearrangement uses TRBV7-2 and TRBJ2-1; D is unclear. This CDR3 has 15 amino acids. The V and J ends lost 2 bases and 7 bases respectively, with 15 bases between them. Per the germline V gene, CDR1 is SGHTA and CDR2 is FQGNSA. CDR3 amino acids: CASSLSGVVGNEQFF. For the CDR3, the DNA is TGTGCCAGCAGCTTAAGTGGAGTGGTAGGGAATGAGCAGTTCTTC.

The J gene is TRBJ1-1, the V gene TRBV5-6, with 7 bases lining up with TRBD1. CDR1 and CDR2 from the germline V gene are SGHDT and YYEEEE. CDR3 length: 12 amino acids. V was pared by 8 bases and J by 8 bases, with 9 bases of the junction left unmatched. CDR3 nucleotides: TGTGCCAGTTCACAAGACAGGGTCGAAGCTTTCTTT. As protein: CASSQDRVEAFF.

The J gene is TRBJ1-2, the V gene TRBV19; D may be TRBD1 (5 bases). The germline V gene has CDR1 LNHDA and CDR2 SQIVND (reference sequence). The V gene lost 5 bases and the J gene lost 3 bases, with 19 bases spanning the gap. This CDR3 comprises 16 residues. CDR3 sequence: CASSPQARGGYYGYTF. The CDR3 region has the DNA TGTGCCAGTAGTCCCCAGGCCCGGGGGGGGTACTATGGCTACACCTTC.

This clonotype was seen many times. The rearrangement uses TRBV20-1 and TRBJ2-3; 13 bases are a match to TRBD2. V was pared by 6 bases and J by 0 bases, with 12 bases of the junction left unmatched. The CDR3 spans 18 residues. The germline V gene encodes CDR1 DFQATT and CDR2 SNEGSKA (reference sequence). CDR3 in amino acids: CSATALAGGTSSTDTQYF. The DNA of the CDR3 is TGCAGTGCCACTGCACTAGCGGGGGGGACGTCTAGCACAGATACGCAGTATTTT.